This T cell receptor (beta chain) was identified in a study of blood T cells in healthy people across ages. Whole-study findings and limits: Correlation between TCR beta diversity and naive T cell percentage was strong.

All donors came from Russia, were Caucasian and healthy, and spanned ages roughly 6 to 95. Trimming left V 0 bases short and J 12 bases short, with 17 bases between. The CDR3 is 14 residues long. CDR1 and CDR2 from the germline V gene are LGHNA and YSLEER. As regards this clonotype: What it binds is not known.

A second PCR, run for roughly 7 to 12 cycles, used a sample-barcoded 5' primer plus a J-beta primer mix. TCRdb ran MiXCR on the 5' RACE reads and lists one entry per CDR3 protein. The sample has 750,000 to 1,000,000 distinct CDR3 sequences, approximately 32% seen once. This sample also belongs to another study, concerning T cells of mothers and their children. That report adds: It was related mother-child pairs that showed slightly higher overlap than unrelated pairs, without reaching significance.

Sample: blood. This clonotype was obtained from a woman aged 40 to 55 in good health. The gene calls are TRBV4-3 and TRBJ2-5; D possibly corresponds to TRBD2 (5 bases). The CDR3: CASSQDLADSSKYF. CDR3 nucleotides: TGCGCCAGCAGCCAAGATCTTGCGGACTCGTCTAAGTACTTC.